This T cell receptor (beta chain) was found in a study of technical replicates of blood from several donors. Profiled with immunoSEQ multiplex PCR; TCRdb holds only in-frame clones, not every one. The data contain tens of thousands of clones, roughly 89% of them seen just once; the ten biggest clones take up approximately 0.4%. The CDR3 is made up of 13 amino acids. Trimming took 2 bases from V and 5 from J; bases not matched to a gene: 3. CDR1 and CDR2 from the germline V gene are WNHNN and SYGVQD (reference sequence). The chain couples TRBV10-1 to TRBJ2-7; TRBD1 agrees at 7 bases. The TCR comes from a human donor in good health. Sequencing input: T cells isolated from PBMCs. The CDR3 DNA reads TGCGCCAGCAGTGAGGCAGGGACAGACGAGCAGTACTTC. Amino acid sequence: CASSEAGTDEQYF.